Sequencing of this TCR beta chain was carried out in a study of shared clonotypes between healthy human individuals. Study-wide results and caveats: Among donors, clonotype sharing was expected to be affected by sequencing depth.

The material for each subset, its genomic DNA, was split evenly across several immunoSEQ plates. Produced via immunoSEQ multiplex PCR; TCRdb's table is partial and in-frame only. This sample carries under 850,000 clones, 55% to 80% of them seen once, and the ten largest clones take more than 1.5%. Of note for this clone: Its specificity is unknown.

This receptor was identified in a woman in her twenties or thirties in good health. Sequenced material: memory CD4+ T cells sorted from blood. The subset denotes: CD45RA-negative fraction.

The CDR3 loop reads CATWTGADYGYTF. The CDR3 DNA is TGTGCCACCTGGACAGGGGCGGACTATGGCTACACCTTC. This chain uses TRBV21-1 with TRBJ1-2; TRBD1 is taken as the D call from the table, unchecked against the DNA. TRBV21-1 is classified as a pseudogene. The CDR3 has 13 amino acids.